Listed here are 10 T cell receptor beta chains from one sample, sequenced in a study of T-cell reconstitution after alpha-beta-depleted transplantation in children. Molecular barcoding with unique molecular identifiers was used for the TCRbeta library. TCRdb passed the PCR reads through MiXCR, listing each CDR3 protein once. The profile shows roughly 200,000 distinct CDR3 sequences, about 14% of them singletons. The starting material was PBMCs from the stem cell graft donor, obtained from the stem cell graft. The receptor set was obtained from a human donor who donated a stem cell graft to a child with acute lymphoblastic leukemia.

This clonotype has just a few counts. The gene calls are TRBV28 and TRBJ2-1; D gene ambiguous. The V gene lost 7 bases and the J gene lost 7 bases, with 11 bases spanning the gap. Germline loops: CDR1 MDHEN, CDR2 SYDVKM. The CDR3 loop spans 12 amino acids. CDR3 sequence reads: CASTAFGNEQFF. The CDR3 bases are TGTGCCAGCACCGCTTTCGGAAATGAGCAGTTCTTC.

This clonotype has ten or more counts. The chain recombines TRBV12-3 or TRBV12-4 with TRBJ1-1; no clear D. Trimming took off 6 bases at V and 6 bases at J, with 11 bases between the two ends. The CDR3 length is 12 residues. CDR3 sequence (DNA): TGTGCCAGCAGCTGGGAGTCTTCTGAAGCTTTCTTT. Translating it yields CASSWESSEAFF.

This sequence joins TRBV5-1 and TRBJ2-1, with 9 positions matching TRBD2. With 1 base clipped from V and 7 bases from J, the junction kept 6 bases outside the gene matches. From germline, CDR1 is SGHRS and CDR2 YFSETQ. This CDR3 comprises 15 residues. In DNA form, the CDR3 reads TGCGCCAGCAGCTTGAAGACTAGCGGTGGGAATGAGCAGTTCTTC. Its translation is CASSLKTSGGNEQFF. Complete variable domain (other parts from reference TRBV5-1 and TRBJ2-1): KAGVTQTPRYLIKTRGQQVTLSCSPISGHRSVSWYQQTPGQGLQFLFEYFSETQRNKGNFPGRFSGRQFSNSRSEMNVSTLELGDSALYLCASSLKTSGGNEQFFGPGTRLTVL.

Many counts were recorded for this clonotype. The rearrangement links TRBV7-9 to TRBJ1-2; D gene unclear. Germline values: CDR1 SEHNR, CDR2 FQNEAQ (reference sequence). The V end lost 3 bases, the J end lost 8 bases, and 13 bases lay between the germline ends. The CDR3 runs to 13 residues. Written as DNA, the CDR3 is TGTGCCAGCAGCTTGGAGGGTTTTGGGGGCTACACCTTC. This gives the protein CASSLEGFGGYTF.

The chain is built from TRBV6-1 and TRBJ2-6, with D unclear. This CDR3 has 14 amino acids. CDR1 is MNHNS, CDR2 SASEGT, per germline. The V end was cut by 8 bases, the J end by 2 bases, with 10 bases between. The DNA of the CDR3 is TGTGCCAGCGCGCTGGGTACTGGGGCCAACGTCCTGACTTTC. This translates into CASALGTGANVLTF.

The chain combines TRBV20-1 with TRBJ2-7; 7 positions agree with TRBD2. The germline V gene encodes CDR1 DFQATT and CDR2 SNEGSKA (reference sequence). The CDR3 spans 16 residues. Losses at the gene ends were 1 base for V and 3 bases for J; bases not matched to a gene: 12. The CDR3 DNA is TGCAGTGCTAGAGTTCCACCCCCCGGGAGGAGCTACGAGCAGTACTTC. This encodes CSARVPPPGRSYEQYF.

This clonotype was found many times. The chain recombines TRBV12-3 or TRBV12-4 with TRBJ1-6, with no clear D. This CDR3 comprises 14 residues. V was clipped by 5 bases and J by 6 bases, with 11 bases between them. CDR3 in DNA: TGTGCCAGCAGTGGGGTATGGGGTAATTCACCCCTCCACTTT. It is translated as CASSGVWGNSPLHF.

This clonotype was seen repeatedly, ten times or more. The chain couples TRBV7-2 to TRBJ2-7; a weak D match, TRBD1 (5 bases). The germline V gene encodes CDR1 SGHTA and CDR2 FQGNSA. Trimming pared 1 base from V and 8 bases from J, leaving 12 bases between. The CDR3 runs 13 residues. DNA of the CDR3: TGTGCCAGCAGCTTAGGGCAGGGTATGAAGCAGTACTTC. It is translated as CASSLGQGMKQYF.

The J gene is TRBJ2-4, the V gene TRBV5-4; unclear D gene. The CDR3 contains 14 residues. Deletions cut 0 bases from V and 0 bases from J, with 4 bases between. CDR1 SGHNT and CDR2 YYREEE come from the germline V gene (reference sequence). The CDR3 reads CASSLAAAKNIQYF. The CDR3 DNA reads as TGTGCCAGCAGCTTGGCGGCAGCCAAAAACATTCAGTACTTC.

This clonotype was seen ten or more times. CDR3 amino acids: CSARDSGTGSEQYF. Written as DNA, the CDR3 is TGCAGTGCTAGAGACTCAGGGACAGGCTCCGAGCAGTACTTC. This chain joins TRBV20-1 and TRBJ2-7; 8 positions match TRBD1. The CDR3 is made up of 14 amino acids. The germline CDR1 and CDR2 sequences are DFQATT and SNEGSKA (reference sequence). The trim removed 0 bases at V and 6 bases at J, leaving 7 bases unmatched.